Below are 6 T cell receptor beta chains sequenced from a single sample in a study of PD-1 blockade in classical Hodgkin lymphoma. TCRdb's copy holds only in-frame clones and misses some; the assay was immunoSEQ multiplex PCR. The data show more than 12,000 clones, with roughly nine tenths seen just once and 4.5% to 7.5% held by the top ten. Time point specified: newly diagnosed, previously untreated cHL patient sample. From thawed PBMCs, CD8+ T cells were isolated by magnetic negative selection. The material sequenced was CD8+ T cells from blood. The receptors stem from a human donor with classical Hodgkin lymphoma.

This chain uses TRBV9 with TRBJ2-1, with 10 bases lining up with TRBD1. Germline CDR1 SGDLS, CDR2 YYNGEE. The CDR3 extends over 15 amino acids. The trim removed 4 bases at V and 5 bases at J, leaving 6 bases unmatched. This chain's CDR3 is CASSHGGTGDNEQFF. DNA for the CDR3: TGTGCCAGCAGCCATGGCGGGACAGGGGACAATGAGCAGTTCTTC.

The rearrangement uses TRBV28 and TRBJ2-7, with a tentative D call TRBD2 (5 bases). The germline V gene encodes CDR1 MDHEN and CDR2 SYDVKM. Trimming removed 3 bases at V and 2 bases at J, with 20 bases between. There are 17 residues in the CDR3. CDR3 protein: CASSFGLGESGTYEQYF. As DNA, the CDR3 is TGTGCCAGCAGTTTCGGTCTAGGTGAGAGCGGAACCTACGAGCAGTACTTC.

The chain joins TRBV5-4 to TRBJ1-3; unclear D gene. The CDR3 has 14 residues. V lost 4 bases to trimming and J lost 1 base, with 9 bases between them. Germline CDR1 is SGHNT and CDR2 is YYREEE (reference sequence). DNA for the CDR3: TGTGCCAGCAGCAAAAGGGAGTCTGGAAACACCATATATTTT. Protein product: CASSKRESGNTIYF. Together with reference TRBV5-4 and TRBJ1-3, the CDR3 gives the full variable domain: ETGVTQSPTHLIKTRGQQVTLRCSSQSGHNTVSWYQQALGQGPQFIFQYYREEENGRGNFPPRFSGLQFPNYSSELNVNALELDDSALYLCASSKRESGNTIYFGEGSWLTVV.

CDR3 sequence reads: CASSLGGRRSGTGELFF. CDR3 sequence (DNA): TGCGCCAGCAGCTTGGGCGGGAGGCGGTCCGGCACCGGGGAGCTGTTTTTT. The V and J genes are TRBV5-1 and TRBJ2-2, with 8 bases aligning to TRBD2. CDR3 size: 17 residues. Germline V gene data show CDR1 as SGHRS and CDR2 as YFSETQ. V trimming: 0 bases; J trimming: 4 bases; junction bases outside the gene matches: 8.

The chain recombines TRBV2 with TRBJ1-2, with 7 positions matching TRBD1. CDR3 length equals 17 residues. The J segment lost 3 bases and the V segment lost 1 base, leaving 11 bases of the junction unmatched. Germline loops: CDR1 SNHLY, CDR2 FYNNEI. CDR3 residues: CASSEGPDRAADYGYTF. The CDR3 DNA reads TGTGCCAGCAGTGAAGGGCCTGACAGGGCTGCCGACTATGGCTACACCTTC.

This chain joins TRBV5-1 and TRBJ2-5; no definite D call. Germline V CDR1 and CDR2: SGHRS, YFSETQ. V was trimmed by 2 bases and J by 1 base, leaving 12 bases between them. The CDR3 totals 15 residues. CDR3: CASSLTDGSQETQYF. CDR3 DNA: TGCGCCAGCAGCTTAACTGACGGTTCCCAAGAGACCCAGTACTTC.